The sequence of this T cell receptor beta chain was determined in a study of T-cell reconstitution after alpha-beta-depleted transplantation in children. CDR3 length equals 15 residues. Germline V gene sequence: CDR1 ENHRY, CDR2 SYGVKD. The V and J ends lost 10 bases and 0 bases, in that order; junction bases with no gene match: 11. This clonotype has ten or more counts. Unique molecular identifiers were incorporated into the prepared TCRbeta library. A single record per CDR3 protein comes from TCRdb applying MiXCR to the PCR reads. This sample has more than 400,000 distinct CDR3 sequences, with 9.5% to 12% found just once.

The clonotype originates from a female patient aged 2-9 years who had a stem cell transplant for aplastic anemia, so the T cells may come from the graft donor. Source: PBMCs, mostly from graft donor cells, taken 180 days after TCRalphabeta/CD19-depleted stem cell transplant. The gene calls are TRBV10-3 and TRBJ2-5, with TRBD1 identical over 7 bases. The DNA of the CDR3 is TGTGCCACCGAGGCCGACAGGGAGTACCAAGAGACCCAGTACTTC. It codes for CATEADREYQETQYF.